The present T cell receptor (beta chain) was sequenced within a study of T cell responses to AZD1222 COVID-19 vaccine. Note on this clone: Its target is not known.

Here immunoSEQ multiplex PCR was the method, and the copy in TCRdb shows in-frame clones only, minus some. Of some 200,000 clones listed, about 89% are singletons. Study-level findings and limits: Nearly half of spike-specific TCRs reportedly target unmutated variant regions.

The analysis combined second doses at about 4 or about 12 weeks. The source of this sequence is an adult who received the AZD1222 COVID-19 vaccine. Sequenced here: peripheral blood, sampled 28 days after the second AZD1222 dose.

CDR3 amino acids: CASSFLGEGYTF. CDR3 in DNA: TGTGCCAGCAGTTTTTTAGGGGAAGGCTACACCTTC. This rearrangement joins TRBV27 to TRBJ1-2; D is perhaps TRBD1 (5 bases). The CDR3 length is 12 residues. Germline V gives CDR1 MNHEY, CDR2 SMNVEV (reference sequence). Trimming pared 3 bases from V and 8 bases from J, leaving 10 bases between.